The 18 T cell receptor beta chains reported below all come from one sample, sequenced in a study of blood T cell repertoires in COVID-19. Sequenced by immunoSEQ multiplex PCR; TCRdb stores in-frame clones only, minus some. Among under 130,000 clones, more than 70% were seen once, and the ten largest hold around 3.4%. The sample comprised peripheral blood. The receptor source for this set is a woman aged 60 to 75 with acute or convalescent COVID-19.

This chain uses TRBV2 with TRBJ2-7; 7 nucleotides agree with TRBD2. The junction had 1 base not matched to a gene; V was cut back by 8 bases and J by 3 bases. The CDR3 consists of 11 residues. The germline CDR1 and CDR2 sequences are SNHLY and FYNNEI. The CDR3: CASAGDYEQYV. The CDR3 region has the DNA TGTGCCAGCGCGGGGGACTACGAGCAGTACGTC.

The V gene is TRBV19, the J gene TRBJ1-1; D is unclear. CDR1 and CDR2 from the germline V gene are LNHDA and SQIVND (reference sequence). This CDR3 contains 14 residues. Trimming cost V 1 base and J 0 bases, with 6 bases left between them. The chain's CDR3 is CASSIGYLNTEAFF. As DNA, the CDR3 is TGTGCCAGTAGTATAGGCTATTTGAACACTGAAGCTTTCTTT.

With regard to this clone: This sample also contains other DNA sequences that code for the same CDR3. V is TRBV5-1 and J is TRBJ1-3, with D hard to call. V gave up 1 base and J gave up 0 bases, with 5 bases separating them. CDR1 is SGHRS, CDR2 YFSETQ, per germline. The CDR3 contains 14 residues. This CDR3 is CASSLPDSGNTIYF. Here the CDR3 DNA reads TGCGCCAGCAGCTTGCCAGACTCTGGAAACACCATATATTTT.

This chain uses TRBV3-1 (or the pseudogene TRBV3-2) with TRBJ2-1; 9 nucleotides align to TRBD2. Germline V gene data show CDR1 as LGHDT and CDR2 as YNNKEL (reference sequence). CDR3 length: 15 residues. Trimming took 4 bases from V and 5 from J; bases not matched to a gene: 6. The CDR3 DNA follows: TGTGCCAGCAGCCCGACTAGCGGCAATCACAATGAGCAGTTCTTC. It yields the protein CASSPTSGNHNEQFF.

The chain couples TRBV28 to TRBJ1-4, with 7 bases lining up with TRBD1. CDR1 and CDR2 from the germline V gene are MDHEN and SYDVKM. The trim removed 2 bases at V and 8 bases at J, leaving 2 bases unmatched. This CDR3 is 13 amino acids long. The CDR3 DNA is TGTGCCAGCAGTTTAGGACAGGAAGAAAAACTGTTTTTT. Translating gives CASSLGQEEKLFF.

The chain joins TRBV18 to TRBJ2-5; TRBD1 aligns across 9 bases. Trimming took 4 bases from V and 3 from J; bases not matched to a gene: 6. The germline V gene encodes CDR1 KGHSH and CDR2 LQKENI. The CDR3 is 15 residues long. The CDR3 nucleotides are TGTGCCAGCTCACAGTTGGGACAGGGTAAAGAGACCCAGTACTTC. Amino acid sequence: CASSQLGQGKETQYF.

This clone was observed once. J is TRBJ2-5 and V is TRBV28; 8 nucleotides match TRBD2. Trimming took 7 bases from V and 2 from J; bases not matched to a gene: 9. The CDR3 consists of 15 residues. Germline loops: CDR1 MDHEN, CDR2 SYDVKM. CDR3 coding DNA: TGTGCCAGCATCGCGGTAGCGGGGTTACAAGAGACCCAGTACTTC. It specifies CASIAVAGLQETQYF.

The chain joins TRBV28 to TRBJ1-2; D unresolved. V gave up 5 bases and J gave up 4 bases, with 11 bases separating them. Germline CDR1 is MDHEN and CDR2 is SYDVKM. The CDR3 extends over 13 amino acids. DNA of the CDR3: TGTGCCAGCAGTGTCCGAGACTTCTATGGCTACACCTTC. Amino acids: CASSVRDFYGYTF.

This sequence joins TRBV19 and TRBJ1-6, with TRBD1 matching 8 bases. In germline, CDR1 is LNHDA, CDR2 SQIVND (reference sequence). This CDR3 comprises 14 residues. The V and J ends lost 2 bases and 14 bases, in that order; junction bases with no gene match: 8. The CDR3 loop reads CASSIQGAVASLHF. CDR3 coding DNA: TGTGCCAGTAGTATACAGGGGGCGGTCGCTTCCCTCCACTTT.

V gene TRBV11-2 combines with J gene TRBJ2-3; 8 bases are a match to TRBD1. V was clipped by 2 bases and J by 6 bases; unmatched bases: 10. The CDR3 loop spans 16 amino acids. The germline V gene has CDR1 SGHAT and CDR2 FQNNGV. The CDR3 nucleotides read TGTGCCAGCAGCTTAACAGACAGGGGAGTTTGGGATACGCAGTATTTT. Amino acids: CASSLTDRGVWDTQYF.

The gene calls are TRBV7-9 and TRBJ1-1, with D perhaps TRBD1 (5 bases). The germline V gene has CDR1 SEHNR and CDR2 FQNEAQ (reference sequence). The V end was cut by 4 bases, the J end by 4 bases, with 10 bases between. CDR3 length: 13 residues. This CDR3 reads CASSSRQFTEAFF. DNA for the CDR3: TGTGCCAGCAGCTCTAGACAGTTCACTGAAGCTTTCTTT.

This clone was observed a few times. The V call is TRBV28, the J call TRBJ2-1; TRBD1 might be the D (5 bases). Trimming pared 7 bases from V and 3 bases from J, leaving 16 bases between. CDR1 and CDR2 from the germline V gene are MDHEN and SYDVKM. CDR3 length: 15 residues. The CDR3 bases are TGTGCCAGCAACGACCTTCAGGGTCTCTACAATGAGCAGTTCTTC. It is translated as CASNDLQGLYNEQFF.

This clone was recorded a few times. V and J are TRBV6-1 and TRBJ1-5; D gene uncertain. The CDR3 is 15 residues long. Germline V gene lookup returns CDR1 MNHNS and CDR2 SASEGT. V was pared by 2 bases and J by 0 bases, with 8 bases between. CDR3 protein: CASSESRNSNQPQHF. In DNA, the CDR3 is TGTGCCAGCAGTGAATCTAGGAATAGCAATCAGCCCCAGCATTTT.

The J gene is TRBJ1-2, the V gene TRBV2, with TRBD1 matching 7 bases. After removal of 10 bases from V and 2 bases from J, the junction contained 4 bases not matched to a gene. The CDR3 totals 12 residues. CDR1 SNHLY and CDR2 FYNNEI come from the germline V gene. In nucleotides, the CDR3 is TGTGCCATGGGGGACAGAAACTATGGCTACACCTTC. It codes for CAMGDRNYGYTF. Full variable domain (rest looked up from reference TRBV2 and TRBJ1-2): EPEVTQTPSHQVTQMGQEVILRCVPISNHLYFYWYRQILGQKVEFLVSFYNNEISEKSEIFDDQFSVERPDGSNFTLKIRSTKLEDSAMYFCAMGDRNYGYTFGSGTRLTVV.

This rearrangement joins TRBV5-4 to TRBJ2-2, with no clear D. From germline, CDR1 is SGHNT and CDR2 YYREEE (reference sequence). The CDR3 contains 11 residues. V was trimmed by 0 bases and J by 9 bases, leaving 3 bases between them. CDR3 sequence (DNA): TGTGCCAGCAGCTTGGAGCGGGAGCTGTTTTTT. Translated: CASSLERELFF.

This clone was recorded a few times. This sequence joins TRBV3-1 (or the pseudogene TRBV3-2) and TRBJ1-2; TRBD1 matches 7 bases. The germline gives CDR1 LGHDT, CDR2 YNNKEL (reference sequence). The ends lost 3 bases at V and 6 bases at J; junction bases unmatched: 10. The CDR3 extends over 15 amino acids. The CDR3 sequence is CASSHADRPGNGYTF. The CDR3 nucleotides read TGTGCCAGCAGCCATGCGGACAGGCCGGGGAATGGCTACACCTTC.

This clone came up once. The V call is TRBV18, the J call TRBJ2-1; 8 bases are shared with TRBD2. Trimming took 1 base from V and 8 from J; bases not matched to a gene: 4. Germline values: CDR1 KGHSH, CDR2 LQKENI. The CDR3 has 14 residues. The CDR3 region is CASSPLRLAYEQFF. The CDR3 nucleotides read TGTGCCAGCTCACCACTGAGACTAGCGTATGAGCAGTTCTTC.

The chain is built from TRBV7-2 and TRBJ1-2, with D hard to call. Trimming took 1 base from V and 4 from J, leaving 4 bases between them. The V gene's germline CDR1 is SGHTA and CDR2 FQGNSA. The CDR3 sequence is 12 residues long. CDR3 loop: CASSLVSYGYTF. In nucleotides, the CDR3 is TGTGCCAGCAGCTTAGTTAGCTATGGCTACACCTTC.